This T cell receptor (beta chain) was documented in a study of beta chain features in type 1 diabetes. Turning to the study itself: Sorted cells from all samples, numbering 107,917,701, were examined.

Study-wide findings and caveats: Healthy donors had naive, central memory and Treg TCRB repertoires that appeared less similar than those seen among patients.

V was pared by 4 bases and J by 8 bases, with 11 bases between. The germline V gene has CDR1 LGHNA and CDR2 YNFKEQ. The CDR3 consists of 13 residues. As concerns this clone: Its antigen is unknown.

Expressed TCRB transcripts were sequenced after all isolated RNA was converted to cDNA. Some clones are missing from TCRdb's copy, which holds only in-frame ones; the method was immunoSEQ multiplex PCR. Among 300,000 to 350,000 clones listed, 14% were seen once. This rearrangement joins TRBV4-2 to TRBJ1-4; D uncertain. The clonotype originates from a man aged 25 to 45 in good health. The sample taken for sequencing was central memory CD4+ T cells from blood. CDR3 DNA sequence: TGTGCCAGCAGCCCGGGCCTGGAGGAAAAACTGTTTTTT. This sequence encodes CASSPGLEEKLFF.